The sequence of this T cell receptor beta chain was determined in a study of CD8+ T cells in alopecia areata. Broader study findings: Normal skin's resident alphabeta T cells are sequenced alongside lesional scalp T cells. Against the mouse data, patients shared TCRs less clearly, possibly for HLA reasons.

Germline CDR1 is SEHNR and CDR2 is FQNEAQ (reference sequence). V gave up 0 bases and J gave up 7 bases, with 6 bases separating them. The CDR3 covers 12 residues. Alopecia areata patients had lesional scalp punch biopsies and peripheral blood taken from them. Reverse transcribed after extraction, RNA yielded cDNA as the sequencing template. TCRdb's copy holds only in-frame clones and misses some; the assay was immunoSEQ multiplex PCR. The sample lists more than 200,000 clones; under 80% were seen once. Comment on this clone: Its target is unknown.

The sample was CD4+ T cells sorted from blood, taken at week 0. This sequence originates from a human donor with alopecia areata. The chain recombines TRBV7-9 with TRBJ1-1, with D hard to call. The CDR3: CASSLAGLEAFF. Here the CDR3 DNA reads TGTGCCAGCAGCTTAGCTGGTCTTGAAGCTTTCTTT.